Listed below are T cell receptor beta chains from one sample, sequenced in a study of PD-L1 blockade in urothelial cancer. The table came from immunoSEQ multiplex PCR; TCRdb's copy has only in-frame clones and leaves some out. The table includes 45,000 to 60,000 clones, more than 70% detected once. Sample: PBMCs, taken around atezolizumab (anti-PD-L1) treatment. Every receptor here comes from a man aged 60-69 years with urothelial cancer. Each CDR3 is given with its conserved first and last residue. D genes are given only for firm matches. Clone size is shown for a subset of rows, as once, few, many or a class of expanded clone.

D	size	length	V	J	DNA	CDR3
NA	NA	16	TRBV5-6	TRBJ2-6	TGTGCCAGCAGCCCTCCACAGGACTCTGGGGCCAACGTCCTGACTTTC	CASSPPQDSGANVLTF
TRBD1	NA	16	TRBV5-1	TRBJ2-7	TGCGCCAGCAGCATACAAACAGGGGGCGCCTCCGGGGAGCAGTACTTC	CASSIQTGGASGEQYF
TRBD1	NA	16	TRBV25-1	TRBJ1-5	TGTGCCAGCAGTGGACCCGACAGGGGGCACAATCAGCCCCAGCATTTT	CASSGPDRGHNQPQHF
TRBD1	NA	14	TRBV2	TRBJ2-1	TGTGCCAGCAGAGGACAGGGAATCCTCGTTGGGCAGTTCTTC	CASRGQGILVGQFF
NA	NA	13	TRBV29-1	TRBJ1-3	TGCAGCGTGCCCTCGGGATCTGGAAACACCATATATTTT	CSVPSGSGNTIYF
NA	NA	11	TRBV30	TRBJ2-5	TGTGCCTGGAGTCGGGGAGAGACCCAGTACTTC	CAWSRGETQYF
TRBD1	once	13	TRBV29-1	TRBJ1-1	TGCAGCGGAAAAAGGGGGCTGAACACTGAAGCTTTCTTT	CSGKRGLNTEAFF
TRBD1	NA	14	TRBV28	TRBJ1-1	TGTGCCAGCGCGGGACAGTGGGTAAACACTGAAGCTTTCTTT	CASAGQWVNTEAFF
NA	NA	19	TRBV13	TRBJ2-1	TGTGCCAGCAGCTCCGCCGACGCAGGCCGGGACTCCTCCTACAATGAGCAGTTCTTC	CASSSADAGRDSSYNEQFF
TRBD1	NA	14	TRBV4-1	TRBJ2-2	TGCGCCAGCAGCGGACAGGGGGCTGGCGGGGAGCTGTTTTTT	CASSGQGAGGELFF
TRBD1	NA	13	TRBV7-2	TRBJ2-5	TGTGCCAGCAGCTTGGGGACAGGGGAGACCCAGTACTTC	CASSLGTGETQYF
NA	NA	17	TRBV4-2	TRBJ1-3	TGTGCCAGCAGCCAAGATAAGTACGGCTCGGGGGGAAACACCATATATTTT	CASSQDKYGSGGNTIYF
NA	once	17	TRBV27	TRBJ1-4	TGTGCCAGCAGTTTAGATGCCGGGAGCGCAACTAATGAAAAACTGTTTTTT	CASSLDAGSATNEKLFF
TRBD1	NA	15	TRBV11-2	TRBJ2-7	TGTGCCAGCAGCATTGGACAGGGGGCAGGGTACGAGCAGTACTTC	CASSIGQGAGYEQYF
TRBD1	NA	14	TRBV19	TRBJ2-3	TGTGCCAGTAGTGTAACAGGGGGCACAGATACGCAGTATTTT	CASSVTGGTDTQYF
NA	few	14	TRBV19	TRBJ1-2	TGTGCCAGTAGTATGTCGGACAGACAGTTTGGCTACACCTTC	CASSMSDRQFGYTF